These 6 T cell receptor beta chains came from one sample sequenced in a study of CD4 T cells in relation to SARS-CoV-2 and coronaviruses. Their target antigens are unknown. Method: immunoSEQ multiplex PCR; TCRdb's copy keeps in-frame clones and lacks some. The sample has fewer than 35,000 clones, about four fifths seen once. The sequenced sample consisted of memory CD4+ T cells from PBMCs, cultured in vitro. The receptor source for this set is an adult with COVID-19.

V gene TRBV18 combines with J gene TRBJ2-1, with 9 bases that match TRBD2. CDR3 size: 15 residues. After removal of 1 base from V and 5 bases from J, the junction contained 3 bases not matched to a gene. Germline CDR1 and CDR2: KGHSH and LQKENI. As DNA, the CDR3 is TGTGCCAGCTCACCACTGGCTAGCGGGAACAATGAGCAGTTCTTC. Amino acids: CASSPLASGNNEQFF.

This clone occurred a few times. The chain is built from TRBV10-1 and TRBJ2-1; TRBD1 matches at 9 bases. The CDR3 has 15 amino acids. From germline, CDR1 is WNHNN and CDR2 SYGVQD (reference sequence). V was pared by 8 bases and J by 5 bases, with 10 bases of the junction left unmatched. CDR3 region: CASSPAGQGNNEQFF. The CDR3 bases are TGCGCCAGCTCCCCCGCGGGACAGGGAAACAATGAGCAGTTCTTC.

The V and J genes are TRBV4-3 and TRBJ2-3; D uncertain. The CDR3 totals 16 residues. CDR1 and CDR2 (germline): LGHNA, YSLEER. Deletions cut 2 bases from V and 2 bases from J, with 14 bases between. CDR3 region: CASSQQPGKTTDTQYF. CDR3 in DNA: TGCGCCAGCAGCCAACAGCCCGGAAAAACCACAGATACGCAGTATTTT.

This chain uses TRBV6-1 with TRBJ2-5, with D unresolved. CDR1 and CDR2 (germline): MNHNS, SASEGT. This CDR3 is built from 15 residues. Trimming left V 0 bases short and J 5 bases short, with 13 bases between. The CDR3 here is CASSEARVPPETQYF. CDR3 in DNA: TGTGCCAGCAGTGAAGCACGGGTCCCGCCCGAGACCCAGTACTTC.

This clone was seen once. The chain joins TRBV6-7 to TRBJ2-7; D perhaps matches TRBD1 (5 bases). TRBV6-7 is an open reading frame, and its role is uncertain. The CDR3 contains 13 residues. V was trimmed by 7 bases and J by 3 bases, leaving 13 bases between them. For the CDR3, the DNA is TGTGCCAGCAAGTCCGACAGCTACTACGAGCAGTACTTC. Its protein is CASKSDSYYEQYF.

V gene TRBV14 combines with J gene TRBJ1-2; 7 nucleotides agree with TRBD1. This CDR3 has 13 amino acids. Per germline, CDR1 SGHDN and CDR2 FVKESK. V lost 8 bases and J lost 0; bases outside the gene matches: 3. In DNA, the CDR3 is TGTGCCAGCGGACAGGATCCTAACTATGGCTACACCTTC. Translated, it gives CASGQDPNYGYTF.